Sequencing of this T cell receptor (beta chain) was carried out in a study of shared clonotypes between healthy human individuals. The study, taken as a whole, reports: Researchers found naive subsets generally carried larger estimated richness than memory subsets. Sampling used blood alone; tissue repertoires probably differ.

Note on this clone: The antigen remains unidentified.

The germline V and J ends were trimmed by 5 bases and 1 base, with 17 bases remaining between them. This CDR3 spans 16 amino acids. CDR1 and CDR2 (germline): MNHEY, SMNVEV (reference sequence). Produced via immunoSEQ multiplex PCR; TCRdb's table is partial and in-frame only. The data hold about 2.1 million clones, with approximately 94% observed a single time. Positively selected for CCR7, the CD45RO-negative cells used as naive CD8 cells excluded terminally differentiated effector memory CD45RA+ cells. This TCR came from a man younger than 35 in good health. Some clones in this sample may be carry-over from other donors' samples. Sequencing was performed on naive CD8+ T cells from PBMCs. V usage is TRBV27 and J usage is TRBJ1-1, with no clear D. CDR3 DNA: TGTGCCAGCAGTCCCTCGGCGGGCCAAACGAACACTGAAGCTTTCTTT. Translated: CASSPSAGQTNTEAFF.